Listed below are T cell receptor beta chains from one sample, sequenced in a study of cytomegalovirus exposure and HLA in healthy donors. This table comes from immunoSEQ multiplex PCR, and its TCRdb copy is limited to in-frame clones, with some not included. Of tens of thousands of clones in the sample, roughly 50% were seen once. Sequencing was performed on PBMCs. The origin of the receptors is a human donor in good health. CDR3s include the opening cysteine and the closing phenylalanine or tryptophan. Each record gives: D gene, V gene, clone size, J gene, CDR3 protein, CDR3 DNA. The D gene is left open where the match is weak. Size is omitted from some rows. Given values are once, few, many or a class for expanded clones.

.	TRBV6-6	few	TRBJ2-7	CASSWGDPSGSEQYF	TGTGCCAGCAGTTGGGGCGACCCCTCGGGTTCCGAGCAGTACTTC
TRBD1	TRBV30	.	TRBJ1-2	CAWSVSPGGLEGYTF	TGTGCCTGGAGTGTATCGCCAGGGGGCTTGGAGGGCTACACCTTC
.	TRBV4-3	.	TRBJ1-4	CASSRILDRNNEKLFF	TGCGCCAGCAGCCGCATACTAGACAGGAATAATGAAAAACTGTTTTTT
.	TRBV30	.	TRBJ2-7	CAWSRGGALSEQYF	TGTGCCTGGAGTAGGGGGGGGGCCCTCTCCGAGCAGTACTTC
TRBD2	TRBV4-3	many	TRBJ2-1	CASSQERGGYNEQFF	TGCGCCAGCAGCCAAGAGCGGGGGGGTTACAATGAGCAGTTCTTC
.	TRBV27	few	TRBJ1-1	CASSPDLRRPINTEAFF	TGTGCCAGCAGCCCCGACCTAAGGAGGCCCATTAACACTGAAGCTTTCTTT
TRBD1	TRBV4-1	.	TRBJ1-2	CASSQDPGQGYTF	TGCGCCAGCAGCCAAGACCCGGGACAGGGTTACACCTTC
.	TRBV21-1	medium-sized	TRBJ2-5	CASSRAQRATTQETQYF	TGTGCCAGCAGCAGGGCACAGCGGGCGACGACTCAAGAGACCCAGTACTTC
.	TRBV5-1	.	TRBJ2-1	CASSSLATGRGGEQFF	TGCGCCAGCAGCTCTCTAGCGACAGGGAGAGGCGGGGAGCAGTTCTTC
.	TRBV4-3	few	TRBJ1-1	CASSQDRRGNTEAFF	TGCGCCAGCAGCCAAGATCGGCGGGGTAACACTGAAGCTTTCTTT
.	TRBV7-2	.	TRBJ2-3	CASSSRGLGADTQYF	TGTGCCAGCAGCTCCCGAGGGCTTGGGGCAGATACGCAGTATTTT
.	TRBV2	.	TRBJ1-1	CASRERDITNTEAFF	TGTGCCAGCAGGGAAAGGGACATCACGAACACTGAAGCTTTCTTT
.	TRBV13	large	TRBJ2-7	CASSPAEGRKGEQYF	TGTGCCAGCAGCCCTGCGGAGGGAAGAAAAGGCGAGCAGTACTTC
TRBD1	TRBV27	.	TRBJ2-7	CASSPGSVGTGLYEQCF	TGTGCCAGCAGCCCCGGGAGTGTCGGGACAGGGTTGTACGAGCAGTGCTTC
.	TRBV7-2	.	TRBJ1-5	CASSLDSQPQHF	TGTGCCAGCAGCTTAGACAGTCAGCCCCAGCATTTT
TRBD2	TRBV4-1	.	TRBJ2-7	CASSQVAGGSYEQYF	TGCGCCAGCAGCCAAGTTGCGGGGGGCTCCTACGAGCAGTACTTC
TRBD1	TRBV6-5	few	TRBJ1-5	CASSYSQGAAQPQHF	TGTGCCAGCAGTTACTCGCAGGGGGCAGCTCAGCCCCAGCATTTT
.	TRBV7-9	.	TRBJ2-2	CASSTLQAGTGELFF	TGTGCCAGCAGCACTCTCCAGGCCGGCACCGGGGAGCTGTTTTTT
.	TRBV7-2	few	TRBJ1-5	CASSAQGGNQPQHF	TGTGCCAGCAGCGCACAGGGTGGCAATCAGCCCCAGCATTTT
TRBD2	TRBV27	.	TRBJ2-1	CASSLPLAGGPNEQFF	TGTGCCAGCAGTTTGCCGCTAGCGGGGGGGCCGAATGAGCAGTTCTTC
.	TRBV5-1	.	TRBJ2-3	CASSGYTRQGTDTQYF	TGCGCCAGCAGCGGTTATACGCGCCAAGGCACAGATACGCAGTATTTT
.	TRBV18	.	TRBJ1-5	CASSPRQADQPQHF	TGTGCCAGCTCACCAAGGCAGGCAGATCAGCCCCAGCATTTT
.	TRBV21-1	few	TRBJ2-7	CASGRTGTEQYF	TGTGCCAGCGGAAGAACAGGGACCGAGCAGTACTTC
TRBD2	TRBV27	.	TRBJ2-7	CASSALAGGRDEQYF	TGTGCCAGCAGTGCCCTCGCGGGGGGCAGGGACGAGCAGTACTTC
.	TRBV21-1	.	TRBJ1-3	CASSKGQGQGTGNTIYF	TGTGCCAGCAGCAAAGGGCAGGGACAGGGAACTGGAAACACCATATATTTT
.	TRBV2	.	TRBJ1-1	CASSRTLNTEAFF	TGTGCCAGCAGCCGTACACTGAACACTGAAGCTTTCTTT
.	TRBV10-1	.	TRBJ2-3	CASSERGARGDTQYF	TGCGCCAGCAGTGAGCGGGGGGCTAGGGGAGATACGCAGTATTTT
.	TRBV7-6	.	TRBJ1-3	CASSLVESGSGNTIYF	TGTGCCAGCAGCTTAGTAGAAAGCGGCTCTGGAAACACCATATATTTT
.	TRBV6-6	.	TRBJ1-5	CASSYQDSSNQPQHF	TGTGCCAGCAGTTACCAGGACAGTAGCAATCAGCCCCAGCATTTT
TRBD2	TRBV7-2	.	TRBJ2-7	CASSLAASGPYEQYF	TGTGCCAGCAGCTTAGCGGCTAGCGGGCCCTACGAGCAGTACTTC
TRBD1	TRBV5-1	.	TRBJ1-1	CASTPSTGGREAFF	TGCGCCAGCACCCCCTCTACAGGGGGAAGGGAAGCTTTCTTT
TRBD1	TRBV6-1	few	TRBJ2-1	CASSELVVRGLVYNEQFF	TGTGCCAGCAGTGAATTAGTAGTCAGGGGGTTGGTTTACAATGAGCAGTTCTTC
TRBD1	TRBV30	.	TRBJ1-5	CAWTPGRGGYQPQHF	TGTGCCTGGACTCCCGGAAGAGGGGGCTATCAGCCCCAGCATTTT
.	TRBV6-5	few	TRBJ1-2	CASSYSTGTPYGYTF	TGTGCCAGCAGTTATTCGACCGGGACACCCTATGGCTACACCTTC
.	TRBV7-2	.	TRBJ2-3	CASSFQTDDTQYF	TGTGCCAGCAGCTTTCAGACTGATGATACGCAGTATTTT
TRBD1	TRBV6-5	.	TRBJ1-1	CASSRDRVNTEAFF	TGTGCCAGCAGCCGGGACAGGGTGAACACTGAAGCTTTCTTT
TRBD2	TRBV9	.	TRBJ2-3	CASSVGLAGTDTQYF	TGTGCCAGCAGCGTAGGGCTAGCGGGGACAGATACGCAGTATTTT
.	TRBV7-9	.	TRBJ2-7	CASSLAGGPTYEQYF	TGTGCCAGCAGCTTAGCGGGGGGGCCTACCTACGAGCAGTACTTC